What follows describes a single T cell receptor beta chain. Its antigen is not identified. RNA transcripts served as the template for amplifying TCR beta CDR3 regions. Researchers ran a first-round RT-PCR on the TCR CDR3 using the HTBI primer set. In TCRdb, the multiplex PCR reads were re-called with MiXCR into one record per CDR3 protein. This table has a few hundred thousand distinct CDR3 sequences, approximately 15% appearing once. The germline V gene encodes CDR1 KGHDR and CDR2 SFDVKD. This CDR3 has 13 amino acids. J gave up 0 bases and V 9 bases, and 2 bases lay outside the gene matches. The data are from a study of T cells in Graves' hyperthyroidism and ophthalmopathy. Findings of the study overall: Ophthalmopathy onset followed model prediction by a median roughly 6.5 months.

Patients were excluded because of uncontrolled infection, other autoimmune disease, pregnancy or lactation. The receptor comes from a woman aged 40 to 50 with Graves' hyperthyroidism that later progressed to Graves' ophthalmopathy. Sequencing was done on a sample of blood. The chain combines TRBV24-1 with TRBJ2-3; 7 nucleotides match TRBD1. The CDR3 loop reads CATSGQSTDTQYF. For the CDR3, the DNA is TGTGCCACCTCGGGACAGAGCACAGATACGCAGTATTTT.